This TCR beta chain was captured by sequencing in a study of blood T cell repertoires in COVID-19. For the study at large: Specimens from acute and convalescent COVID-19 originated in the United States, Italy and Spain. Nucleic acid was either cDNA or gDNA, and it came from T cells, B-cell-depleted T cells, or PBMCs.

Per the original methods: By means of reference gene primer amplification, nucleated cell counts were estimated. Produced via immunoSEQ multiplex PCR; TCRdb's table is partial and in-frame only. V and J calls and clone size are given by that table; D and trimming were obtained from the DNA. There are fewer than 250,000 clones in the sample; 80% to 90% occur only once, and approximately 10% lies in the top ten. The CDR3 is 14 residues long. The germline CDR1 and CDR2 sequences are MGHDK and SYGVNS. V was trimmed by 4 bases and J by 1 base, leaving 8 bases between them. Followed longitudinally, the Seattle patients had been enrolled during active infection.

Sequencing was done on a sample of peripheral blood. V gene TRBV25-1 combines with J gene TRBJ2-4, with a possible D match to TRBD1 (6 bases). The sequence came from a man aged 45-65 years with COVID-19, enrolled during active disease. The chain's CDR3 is CASSATGAKNIQYF. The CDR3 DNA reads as TGTGCCAGCAGTGCCACAGGGGCCAAAAACATTCAGTACTTC.